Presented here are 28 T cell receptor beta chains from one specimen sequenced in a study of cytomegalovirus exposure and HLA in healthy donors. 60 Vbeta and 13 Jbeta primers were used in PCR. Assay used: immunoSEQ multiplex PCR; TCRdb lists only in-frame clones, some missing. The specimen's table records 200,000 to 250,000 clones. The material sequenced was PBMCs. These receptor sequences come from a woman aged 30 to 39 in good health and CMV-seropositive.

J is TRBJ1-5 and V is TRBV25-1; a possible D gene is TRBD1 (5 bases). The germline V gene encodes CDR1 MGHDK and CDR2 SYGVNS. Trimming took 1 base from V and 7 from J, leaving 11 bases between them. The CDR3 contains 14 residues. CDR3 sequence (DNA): TGTGCCAGCAGTGAATGGGGCGGTGGACAGCCCCAGCATTTT. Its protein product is CASSEWGGGQPQHF.

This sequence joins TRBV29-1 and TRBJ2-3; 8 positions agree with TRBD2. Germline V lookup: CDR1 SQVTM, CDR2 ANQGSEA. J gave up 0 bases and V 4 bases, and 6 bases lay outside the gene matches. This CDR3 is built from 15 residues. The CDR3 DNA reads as TGCAGCGTTGTAGATAGCGGGACTAGCACAGATACGCAGTATTTT. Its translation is CSVVDSGTSTDTQYF.

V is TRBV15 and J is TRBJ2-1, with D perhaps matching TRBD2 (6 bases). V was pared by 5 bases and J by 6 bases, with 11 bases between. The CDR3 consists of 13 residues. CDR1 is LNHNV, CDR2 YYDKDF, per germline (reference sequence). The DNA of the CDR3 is TGTGCCACCAGCTGGAGGGTGGGCAATGAGCAGTTCTTC. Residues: CATSWRVGNEQFF. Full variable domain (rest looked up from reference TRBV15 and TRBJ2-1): DAMVIQNPRYQVTQFGKPVTLSCSQTLNHNVMYWYQQKSSQAPKLLFHYYDKDFNNEADTPDNFQSRRPNTSFCFLDIRSPGLGDTAMYLCATSWRVGNEQFFGPGTRLTVL.

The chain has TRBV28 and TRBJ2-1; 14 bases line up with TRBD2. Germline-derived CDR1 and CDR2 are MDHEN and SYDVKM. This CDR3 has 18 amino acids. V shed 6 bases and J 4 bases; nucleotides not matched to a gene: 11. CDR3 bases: TGTGCCAGCAGCTCAGTGGGACTAGCGGGAGACCCATACAATGAGCAGTTCTTC. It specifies CASSSVGLAGDPYNEQFF.

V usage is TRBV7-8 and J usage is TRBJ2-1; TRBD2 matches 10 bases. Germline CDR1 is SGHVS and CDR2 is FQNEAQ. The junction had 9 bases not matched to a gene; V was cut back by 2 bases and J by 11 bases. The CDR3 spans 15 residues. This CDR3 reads CASSLIAGGEGKQFF. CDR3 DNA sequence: TGTGCCAGCAGCTTAATAGCGGGGGGCGAGGGGAAGCAGTTCTTC. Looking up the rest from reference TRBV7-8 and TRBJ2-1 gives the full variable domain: GAGVSQSPRYKVAKRGQDVALRCDPISGHVSLFWYQQALGQGPEFLTYFQNEAQLDKSGLPSDRFFAERPEGSVSTLKIQRTQQEDSAVYLCASSLIAGGEGKQFFGPGTRLTVL.

DNA of the CDR3: TGTGCCAGCTCACAACTAGCGGGGTTCGCCAATGAGCAGTTCTTC. Protein product: CASSQLAGFANEQFF. The chain combines TRBV18 with TRBJ2-1; 10 bases are shared with TRBD2. The CDR3 runs to 15 residues. Trimming cost V 4 bases and J 6 bases; bases outside gene matches: 6. Germline V lookup: CDR1 KGHSH, CDR2 LQKENI. The whole variable domain, filled in from reference TRBV18 and TRBJ2-1, reads NAGVMQNPRHLVRRRGQEARLRCSPMKGHSHVYWYRQLPEEGLKFMVYLQKENIIDESGMPKERFSAEFPKEGPSILRIQQVVRGDSAAYFCASSQLAGFANEQFFGPGTRLTVL.

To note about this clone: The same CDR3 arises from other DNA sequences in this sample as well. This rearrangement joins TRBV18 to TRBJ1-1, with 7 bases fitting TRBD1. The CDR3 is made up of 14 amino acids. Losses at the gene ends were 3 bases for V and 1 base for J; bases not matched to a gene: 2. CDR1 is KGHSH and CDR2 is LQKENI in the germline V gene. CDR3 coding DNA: TGTGCCAGCTCACCCCAGGGGGAGAACACTGAAGCTTTCTTT. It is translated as CASSPQGENTEAFF.

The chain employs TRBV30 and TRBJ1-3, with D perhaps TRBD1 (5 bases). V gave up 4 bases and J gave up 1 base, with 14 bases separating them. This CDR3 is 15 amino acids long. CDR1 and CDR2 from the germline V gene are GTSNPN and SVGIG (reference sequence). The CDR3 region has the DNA TGTGCCTGGACCTCTTGGGGGGGTTCTGGAAACACCATATATTTT. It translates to CAWTSWGGSGNTIYF.

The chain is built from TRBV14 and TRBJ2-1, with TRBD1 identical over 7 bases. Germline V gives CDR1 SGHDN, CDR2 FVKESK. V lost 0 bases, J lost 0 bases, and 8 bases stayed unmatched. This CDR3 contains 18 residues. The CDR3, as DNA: TGTGCCAGCAGCCAAGAAAGGTGGGGACAGAGCTCCTACAATGAGCAGTTCTTC. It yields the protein CASSQERWGQSSYNEQFF.

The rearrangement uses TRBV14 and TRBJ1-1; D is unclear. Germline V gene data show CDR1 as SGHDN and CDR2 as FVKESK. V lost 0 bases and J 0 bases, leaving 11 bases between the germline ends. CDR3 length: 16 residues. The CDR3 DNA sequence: TGTGCCAGCAGCCAAGATGCGGGTTTGGTGAACACTGAAGCTTTCTTT. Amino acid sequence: CASSQDAGLVNTEAFF. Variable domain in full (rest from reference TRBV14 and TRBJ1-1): EAGVTQFPSHSVIEKGQTVTLRCDPISGHDNLYWYRRVMGKEIKFLLHFVKESKQDESGMPNNRFLAERTGGTYSTLKVQPAELEDSGVYFCASSQDAGLVNTEAFFGQGTRLTVV.

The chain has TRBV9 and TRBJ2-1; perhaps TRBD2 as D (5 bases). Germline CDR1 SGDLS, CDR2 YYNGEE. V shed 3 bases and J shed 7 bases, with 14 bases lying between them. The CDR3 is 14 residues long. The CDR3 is CASSAITRANEQFF. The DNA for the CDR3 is TGTGCCAGCAGCGCCATTACTAGGGCGAATGAGCAGTTCTTC.

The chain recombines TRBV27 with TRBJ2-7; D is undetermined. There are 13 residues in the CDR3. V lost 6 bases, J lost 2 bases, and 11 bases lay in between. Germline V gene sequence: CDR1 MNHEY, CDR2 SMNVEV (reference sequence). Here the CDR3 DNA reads TGTGCCAGCAGCGAAGACTCCGCCTACGAGCAGTACTTC. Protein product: CASSEDSAYEQYF.

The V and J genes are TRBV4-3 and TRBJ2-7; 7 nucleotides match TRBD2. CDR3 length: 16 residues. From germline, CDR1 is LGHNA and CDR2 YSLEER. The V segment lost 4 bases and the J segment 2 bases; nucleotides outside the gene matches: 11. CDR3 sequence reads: CASSLASGPSPYEQYF. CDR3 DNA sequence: TGCGCCAGCAGCCTGGCTAGCGGCCCCTCTCCCTACGAGCAGTACTTC.

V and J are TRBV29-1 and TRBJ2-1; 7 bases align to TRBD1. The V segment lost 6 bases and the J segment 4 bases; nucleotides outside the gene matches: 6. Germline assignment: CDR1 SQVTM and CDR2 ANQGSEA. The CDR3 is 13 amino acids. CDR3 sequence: CSVRDRTYNEQFF. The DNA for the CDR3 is TGCAGCGTCCGGGACAGAACTTACAATGAGCAGTTCTTC.

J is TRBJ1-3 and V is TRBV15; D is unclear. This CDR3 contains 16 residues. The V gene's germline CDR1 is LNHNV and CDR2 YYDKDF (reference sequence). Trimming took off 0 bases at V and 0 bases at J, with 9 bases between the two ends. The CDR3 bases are TGTGCCACCAGCAGAGACAAGGAGCTCTCTGGAAACACCATATATTTT. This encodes CATSRDKELSGNTIYF.

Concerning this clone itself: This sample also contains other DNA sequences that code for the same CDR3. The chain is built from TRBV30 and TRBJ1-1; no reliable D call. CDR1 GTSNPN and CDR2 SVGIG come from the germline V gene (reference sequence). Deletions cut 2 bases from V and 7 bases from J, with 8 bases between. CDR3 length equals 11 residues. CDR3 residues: CAWSWGGEAFF. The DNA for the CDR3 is TGTGCCTGGAGTTGGGGAGGTGAAGCTTTCTTT.

As DNA, the CDR3 is TGTGCCAGTAGTCAGGGGTTAAATCAGCCCCAGCATTTT. It yields the protein CASSQGLNQPQHF. This sequence joins TRBV19 and TRBJ1-5; D perhaps matches TRBD1 (6 bases). Trimming pared 5 bases from V and 4 bases from J, leaving 9 bases between. CDR1 and CDR2 from the germline V gene are LNHDA and SQIVND (reference sequence). The CDR3 is made up of 13 amino acids.

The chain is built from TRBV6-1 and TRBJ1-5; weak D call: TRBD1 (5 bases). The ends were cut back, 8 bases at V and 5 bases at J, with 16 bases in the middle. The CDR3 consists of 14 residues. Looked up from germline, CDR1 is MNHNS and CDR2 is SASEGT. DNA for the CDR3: TGTGCCAGCGGGGCGAAGGCCGGGTATCAGCCCCAGCATTTT. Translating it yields CASGAKAGYQPQHF.

CDR3: CASGLGDKAFF. Here the CDR3 DNA reads TGTGCTAGTGGTTTGGGGGACAAAGCTTTCTTT. J is TRBJ1-1 and V is TRBV12-5; tentative D call: TRBD1 (6 bases). In germline, CDR1 is LGHNT, CDR2 FRNRAP. V shed 1 base and J shed 9 bases, with 6 bases lying between them. This CDR3 region has 11 residues.

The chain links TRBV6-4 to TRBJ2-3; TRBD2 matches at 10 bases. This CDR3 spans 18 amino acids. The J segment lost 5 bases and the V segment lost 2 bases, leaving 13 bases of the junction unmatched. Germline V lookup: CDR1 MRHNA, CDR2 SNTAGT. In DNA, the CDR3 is TGTGCCAGCAGTGACCGGCCAACGAGCGGGAGGGCGGGAGATACGCAGTATTTT. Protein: CASSDRPTSGRAGDTQYF.

The CDR3 is CASSTGHASTEAFF. The DNA of the CDR3 is TGTGCCAGTAGTACGGGACATGCAAGCACTGAAGCTTTCTTT. This chain uses TRBV19 with TRBJ1-1; D might be TRBD1 (6 bases). Per germline, CDR1 LNHDA and CDR2 SQIVND (reference sequence). Trimming removed 4 bases from V and 4 bases from J, with 13 bases in between. This CDR3 region has 14 residues.

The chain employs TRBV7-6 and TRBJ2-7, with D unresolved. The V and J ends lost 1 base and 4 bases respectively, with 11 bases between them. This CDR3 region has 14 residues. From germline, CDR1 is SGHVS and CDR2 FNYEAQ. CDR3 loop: CASSLDAAVYEQYF. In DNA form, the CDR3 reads TGTGCCAGCAGCTTAGACGCTGCGGTTTACGAGCAGTACTTC.

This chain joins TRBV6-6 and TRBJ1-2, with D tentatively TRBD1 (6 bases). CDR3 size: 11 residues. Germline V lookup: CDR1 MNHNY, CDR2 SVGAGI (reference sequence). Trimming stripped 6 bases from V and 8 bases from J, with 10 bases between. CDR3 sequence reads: CASRGGQGYTF. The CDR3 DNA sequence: TGTGCCAGCAGGGGGGGGCAGGGCTACACCTTC.

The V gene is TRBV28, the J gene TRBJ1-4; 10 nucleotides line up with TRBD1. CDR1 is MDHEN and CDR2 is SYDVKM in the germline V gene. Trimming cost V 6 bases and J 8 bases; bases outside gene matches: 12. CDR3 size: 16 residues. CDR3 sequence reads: CASRLPGQGRGEKLFF. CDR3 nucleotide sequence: TGTGCCAGCAGACTACCGGGACAGGGGCGGGGGGAAAAACTGTTTTTT.

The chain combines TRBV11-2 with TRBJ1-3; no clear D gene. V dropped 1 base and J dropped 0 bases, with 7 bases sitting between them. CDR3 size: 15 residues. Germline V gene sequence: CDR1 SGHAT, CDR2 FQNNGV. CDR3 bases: TGTGCCAGCAGCTTAGGATCAGTCTCTGGAAACACCATATATTTT. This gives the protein CASSLGSVSGNTIYF.

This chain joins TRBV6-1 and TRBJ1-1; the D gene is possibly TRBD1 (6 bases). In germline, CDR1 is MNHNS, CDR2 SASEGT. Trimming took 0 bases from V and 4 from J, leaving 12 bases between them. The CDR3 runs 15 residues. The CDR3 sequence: CASSEAWGHLTEAFF. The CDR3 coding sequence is TGTGCCAGCAGTGAAGCTTGGGGACACCTCACTGAAGCTTTCTTT.

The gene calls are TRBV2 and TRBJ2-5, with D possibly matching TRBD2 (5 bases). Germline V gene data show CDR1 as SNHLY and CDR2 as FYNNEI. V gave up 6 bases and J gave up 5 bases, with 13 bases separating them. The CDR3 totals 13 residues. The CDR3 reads CASRDSSGETQYF. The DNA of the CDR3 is TGTGCCAGCAGGGACTCGTCTGGGGAGACCCAGTACTTC.

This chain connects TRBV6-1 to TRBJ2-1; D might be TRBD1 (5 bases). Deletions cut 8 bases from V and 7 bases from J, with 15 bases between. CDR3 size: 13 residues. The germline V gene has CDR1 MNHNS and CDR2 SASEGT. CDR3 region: CASQGVLWNEQFF. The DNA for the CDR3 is TGTGCCAGCCAGGGCGTTCTATGGAATGAGCAGTTCTTC.